This T cell receptor beta chain was identified in a study of T cells after yellow fever vaccination. This clonotype was detected many times. Germline V gives CDR1 SEHNR, CDR2 FQNEAQ (reference sequence). V dropped 7 bases and J dropped 2 bases, with 6 bases sitting between them. This CDR3 has 12 residues. As TCR cDNA was made by 5'RACE template switching, a universal primer site and UMIs were added. TCRdb called the 5' RACE reads again in MiXCR, with one record for every CDR3 protein. The sample shows about 310,000 distinct CDR3 sequences, more than 3% of them seen only once. Here the sequenced sample was PBMCs, taken on the day of the yellow fever booster vaccination. V usage is TRBV7-9 and J usage is TRBJ2-4; D not certain. The clonotype comes from a man aged 18 to 30 who received the YFV17D yellow fever vaccine. CDR3: CASIGPKNIQYF. In DNA form, the CDR3 reads TGTGCCAGCATCGGACCCAAAAACATTCAGTACTTC.